This passage covers 4 T cell receptor beta chains from one sample sequenced in a study of shared clonotypes between healthy human individuals. Clones were sequenced by immunoSEQ multiplex PCR, and TCRdb holds only the in-frame ones, with some missing. The data contain a few million clones, around nine tenths of them singletons. Sequences were obtained from naive CD4+ T cells sorted from blood. The subset denotes: CD45RA+ positively selected. The receptors were gathered from a man in his late teens or twenties in good health.

The rearrangement links TRBV29-1 to TRBJ1-1, with TRBD1 matching 7 bases. The germline CDR1 and CDR2 sequences are SQVTM and ANQGSEA. CDR3 size: 12 residues. Trimming removed 7 bases from V and 3 bases from J; junction bases left unmatched: 5. Here the CDR3 reads CSANRGHTEAFF. In DNA form, the CDR3 reads TGCAGCGCTAACAGGGGTCACACTGAAGCTTTCTTT. Full variable domain (missing parts from reference TRBV29-1 and TRBJ1-1): SAVISQKPSRDICQRGTSLTIQCQVDSQVTMMFWYRQQPGQSLTLIATANQGSEATYESGFVIDKFPISRPNLTFSTLTVSNMSPEDSSIYLCSANRGHTEAFFGQGTRLTVV.

This chain links TRBV30 with TRBJ1-4; 9 bases are a match to TRBD1. Germline-derived CDR1 and CDR2 are GTSNPN and SVGIG (reference sequence). V gave up 2 bases and J gave up 5 bases; unmatched junction bases: 3. This CDR3 spans 14 amino acids. The CDR3: CAWSLGTGNEKLFF. CDR3 bases: TGTGCCTGGAGTTTGGGGACAGGGAATGAAAAACTGTTTTTT.

The chain uses TRBV5-6 and TRBJ1-2; 10 bases match TRBD1. With 4 bases clipped from V and 14 bases from J, the junction kept 5 bases outside the gene matches. Germline-derived CDR1 and CDR2 are SGHDT and YYEEEE. CDR3 length: 11 amino acids. The CDR3: CASSIGQGGTF. CDR3 DNA: TGTGCCAGCAGCATAGGACAGGGGGGGACCTTC.

The genes are TRBV5-1 and TRBJ2-2; 8 nucleotides match TRBD1. Germline V CDR1 and CDR2: SGHRS, YFSETQ. With V trimmed by 4 bases and J by 5 bases, 7 bases remained unmatched. The CDR3 has 15 residues. The CDR3 DNA is TGCGCCAGCAGCCTTCAGGGGGCGGAGACCGGGGAGCTGTTTTTT. Its translation is CASSLQGAETGELFF. Full variable domain (missing parts from reference TRBV5-1 and TRBJ2-2): KAGVTQTPRYLIKTRGQQVTLSCSPISGHRSVSWYQQTPGQGLQFLFEYFSETQRNKGNFPGRFSGRQFSNSRSEMNVSTLELGDSALYLCASSLQGAETGELFFGEGSRLTVL.